Reported below is one TCR beta chain. A Seattle source enrolled patients during active infection and followed them longitudinally. The entry originates in a study of blood T cell repertoires in COVID-19. About the research overall: Samples came from the United States, Italy and Spain, spanning acute and convalescent COVID-19. T cells, B-cell-depleted T cells, or PBMCs supplied cDNA or gDNA.

TCRdb's copy holds only in-frame clones and misses some; the assay was immunoSEQ multiplex PCR. The table has 50,000 to 60,000 clones, about 86% seen once. Germline loops: CDR1 LGHDT, CDR2 YNNKEL (reference sequence). The CDR3 loop spans 18 amino acids. V was pared by 1 base and J by 1 base, with 19 bases between. The TCR comes from an elderly man with COVID-19, enrolled during active disease. The rearrangement uses TRBV3-1 (or the pseudogene TRBV3-2) and TRBJ1-1; D gene ambiguous. Sequenced sample: peripheral blood. The CDR3 loop reads CASSQVAAPQEENTEAFF. The CDR3 nucleotides read TGTGCCAGCAGCCAAGTCGCGGCCCCGCAGGAGGAGAACACTGAAGCTTTCTTT.